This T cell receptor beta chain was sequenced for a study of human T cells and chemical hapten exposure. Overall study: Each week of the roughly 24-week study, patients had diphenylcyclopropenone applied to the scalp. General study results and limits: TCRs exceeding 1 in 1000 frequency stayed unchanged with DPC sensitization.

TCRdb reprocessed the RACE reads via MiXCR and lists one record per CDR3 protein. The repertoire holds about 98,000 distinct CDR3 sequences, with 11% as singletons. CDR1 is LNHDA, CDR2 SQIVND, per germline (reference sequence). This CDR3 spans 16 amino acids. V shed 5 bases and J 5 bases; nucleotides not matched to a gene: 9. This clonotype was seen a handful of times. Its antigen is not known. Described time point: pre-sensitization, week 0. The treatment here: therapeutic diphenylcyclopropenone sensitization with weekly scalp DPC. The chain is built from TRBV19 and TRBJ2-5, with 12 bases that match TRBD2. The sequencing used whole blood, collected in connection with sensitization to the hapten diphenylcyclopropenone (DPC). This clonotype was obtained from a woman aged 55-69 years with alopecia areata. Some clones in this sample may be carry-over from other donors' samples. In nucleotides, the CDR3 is TGTGCCAGTAGTCGCGGACTAGCGGGGCCTGGGGAGACCCAGTACTTC. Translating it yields CASSRGLAGPGETQYF.